This is a list of T cell receptor beta chains from one sample in a study of blood T cell repertoires in COVID-19. TCRdb's table, derived via immunoSEQ multiplex PCR, lists solely in-frame clones and lacks some. The table records around 220,000 clones, approximately 84% of them present only once. The specimen sequenced was peripheral blood. Receptor source: a man between 45 and 60 years old with acute or convalescent COVID-19. The CDR3 runs from the conserved cysteine through the conserved F or W. The order of the fields is V gene, D gene, J gene, clone size, CDR3 DNA, CDR3 protein. The D gene is left open where the match is weak. Rows give clone size only sometimes, using once, few, many, or a class for an expanded clone.

TRBV6-6	-	TRBJ2-2	few	TGTGCCAGCAGTTACCCGTTGGGGCTGAACACCGGGGAGCTGTTTTTT	CASSYPLGLNTGELFF
TRBV7-3	TRBD2	TRBJ2-5	-	TGTGCCAGCAGTCCAACCGGGACTAGGGAGACCCAGTACTTC	CASSPTGTRETQYF
TRBV5-1	-	TRBJ1-2	-	TGCGCCAGCAGCTTGGCCAGGGATGGCTACACCTTC	CASSLARDGYTF
TRBV9	TRBD1	TRBJ1-4	once	TGTGCCAGCAGCGTTGGGACAGGGCGGGAAAAACTGTTTTTT	CASSVGTGREKLFF
TRBV11-2	-	TRBJ2-5	-	TGTGCCAGCAGCTTTCAGGGCCGCGAGACCCAGTACTTC	CASSFQGRETQYF
TRBV7-9	-	TRBJ1-1	-	TGTGCCAGCAGCCGCATAGAGGACTGGGCTTTCTTT	CASSRIEDWAFF
TRBV15	TRBD1	TRBJ2-3	-	TGTGCCACCAGCAGAGCGGACAGGAATACGCAGTATTTT	CATSRADRNTQYF
TRBV11-2	-	TRBJ2-7	-	TGTGCCAGCAGCTTCATCCCGGGGAGGTCCTACGAGCAGTACTTC	CASSFIPGRSYEQYF
TRBV5-4	-	TRBJ1-3	-	TGTGCCAGCAGCTTACAGGGAGGGCACACCATATATTTT	CASSLQGGHTIYF
TRBV5-1	TRBD1	TRBJ1-4	-	TGCGCCAGCAGCTACGGACAGGGTTCCACTAATGAAAAACTGTTTTTT	CASSYGQGSTNEKLFF
TRBV7-9	TRBD1	TRBJ1-1	-	TGTGCCAGCAGCTCGACAGGGACGGGCACTGAAGCTTTCTTT	CASSSTGTGTEAFF
TRBV7-9	-	TRBJ2-3	-	TGTGCCAGCAGCTTAGCGGTCAGGGATACGCAGTATTTT	CASSLAVRDTQYF
TRBV5-1	-	TRBJ2-2	-	TGCGCCAGCAGCTTGGTCGGGGAATCCGGGGAGCTGTTTTTT	CASSLVGESGELFF
TRBV11-2	TRBD2	TRBJ2-5	-	TGTGCCAGCAGCTTAGGGGTAGCGGGGTCACAAGAGACCCAGTACTTC	CASSLGVAGSQETQYF
TRBV29-1	-	TRBJ1-2	few	TGCAGCGTTCTTTCGGGTACTAACTATGGCTACACCTTC	CSVLSGTNYGYTF
TRBV5-1	-	TRBJ2-6	-	TGCGCCAGCAGAGCTGACTCTGGGGCCAACGTCCTGACTTTC	CASRADSGANVLTF
TRBV27	TRBD1	TRBJ2-7	-	TGTGCCAGCATCCAGGGACAGCCGCCCTCCTACGAGCAGTACTTC	CASIQGQPPSYEQYF
TRBV6-6	TRBD1	TRBJ1-1	-	TGTGCCAGCAGTCGGGGGACAGGGGGCACTGAAGCTTTCTTT	CASSRGTGGTEAFF
TRBV7-6	-	TRBJ1-3	-	TGTGCCAGCAGCCTCCGCATAGACTCTGGAAACACCATATATTTT	CASSLRIDSGNTIYF
TRBV6-1	TRBD1	TRBJ1-1	-	TGTGCCAGCAGTGATAGGAGGGGGCGGAACACTGAAGCTTTCTTT	CASSDRRGRNTEAFF
TRBV5-6	-	TRBJ1-3	-	TGTGCCAGCAGCTTGCGGGGGGCCTTCTCTGGAAACACCATATATTTT	CASSLRGAFSGNTIYF
TRBV6-4	-	TRBJ2-3	-	TGTGCCAGCAGTGACACACACGCGGCGGATACGCAGTATTTT	CASSDTHAADTQYF
TRBV11-1	-	TRBJ2-7	-	TGTGCCAGCAGCGTACAGGGATCTACCCTCCCCCAGTACTTC	CASSVQGSTLPQYF
TRBV10-3	-	TRBJ2-2	-	TGTGCCATCGGGGGGACAGCCGAGCTGTTTTTT	CAIGGTAELFF
TRBV27	-	TRBJ2-5	-	TGTGCCAGCAGTCCCGGGGACCGGAGGGGCCAGTACTTC	CASSPGDRRGQYF
TRBV5-5	-	TRBJ2-5	-	TGTGCCAGCAGCGCACGACTCGACGCGGAGACCCAGTACTTC	CASSARLDAETQYF
TRBV10-3	-	TRBJ1-4	-	TGTGCCATCAGTGCGGGAGAAAAACTGTTTTTT	CAISAGEKLFF
TRBV5-1	TRBD1	TRBJ2-1	-	TGCGCCAGCAGCCCCGGGACAGGCATCTACAATGAGCAGTTCTTC	CASSPGTGIYNEQFF
TRBV10-2	TRBD2	TRBJ2-3	-	TGCGCCAGCAGTGAGACTAGCGGTGTAGTGACAGATACGCAGTATTTT	CASSETSGVVTDTQYF
TRBV5-6	TRBD1	TRBJ1-3	-	TGTGCCAGCAGCTTCACCCTGGACAGGGAAGTAAACACCATATATTTT	CASSFTLDREVNTIYF
TRBV11-2	-	TRBJ2-1	-	TGTGCCAGCAGCTTAGGGACTACGAGAGGCGATGAGCAGTTCTTC	CASSLGTTRGDEQFF
TRBV5-1	-	TRBJ1-2	-	TGCGCCAGCAGCGCCCCCGGGGTGGGCAACTATGGCTACACCTTC	CASSAPGVGNYGYTF
TRBV5-1	TRBD1	TRBJ1-2	-	TGCGCCAGCAGCTTGGGGGCTGACAGGGGGCGAGGCTATGGCTACACCTTC	CASSLGADRGRGYGYTF
TRBV2	-	TRBJ1-3	-	TGTGCCAGCAGTCTACAGTCGTTCTCTGGAAACACCATATATTTT	CASSLQSFSGNTIYF
TRBV7-9	-	TRBJ2-5	-	TGTGCCAGCAGCTTAGCGGGGCGGGGGCCGTTAGAGACCCAGTACTTC	CASSLAGRGPLETQYF
TRBV11-3	TRBD1	TRBJ2-1	-	TGTGCCAGCAGCTTAGCAGGGGGCCCCTACAATGAGCAGTTCTTC	CASSLAGGPYNEQFF
TRBV13	TRBD2	TRBJ2-1	-	TGTGCCAGCAGCTCACTAGCGGGGGAATCCTACAATGAGCAGTTCTTC	CASSSLAGESYNEQFF
TRBV2	-	TRBJ1-2	-	TGTGCCAGCAGTGGGACAGCGGATTATGGCTACACCTTC	CASSGTADYGYTF
TRBV3-1/TRBV3-2	-	TRBJ1-6	-	TGTGCCAGCAGCCAAAGCCCAAATTCACCCCTCCACTTT	CASSQSPNSPLHF
TRBV3-1/TRBV3-2	TRBD2	TRBJ2-2	-	TGTGCCAGCAGCCAAGACTCCCTAGCGGGGAACACCGGGGAGCTGTTTTTT	CASSQDSLAGNTGELFF
TRBV18	-	TRBJ1-2	-	TGTGCCAGCTCACCACCGGCAGGGAGGATCGTGAACTATGGCTACACCTTC	CASSPPAGRIVNYGYTF
TRBV18	-	TRBJ1-2	-	TGTGCCAGCTCCCCCGGGGAGGTTAAGACCTATGGCTACACCTTC	CASSPGEVKTYGYTF
TRBV4-1	-	TRBJ1-3	-	TGCGCCAGCAGCCAAGATGCCCGGTCCTCTGGAAACACCATATATTTT	CASSQDARSSGNTIYF
TRBV6-6	-	TRBJ1-2	-	TGTGCCAGCAACCTGGACAACAGCTATGGCTACACCTTC	CASNLDNSYGYTF
TRBV2	TRBD2	TRBJ2-1	-	TGTGCCAGCAGTAAAAGCGGGGGTAGATACAATGAGCAGTTCTTC	CASSKSGGRYNEQFF
TRBV5-1	TRBD1	TRBJ1-6	-	TGCGCCAGCAGCCCGGGACAGGGGGATAATTCACCCCTCCACTTT	CASSPGQGDNSPLHF
TRBV5-1	-	TRBJ1-2	-	TGCGCCAGCAGCTTGGATAGACTATATGGCTACACCTTC	CASSLDRLYGYTF
TRBV15	TRBD2	TRBJ2-7	-	TGTGCCACCAGCAGGGTGGGGGGGTCGAGCGAGCAGTACTTC	CATSRVGGSSEQYF
TRBV5-8	-	TRBJ1-2	few	TGTGCCAGCAGCGGCAGGGGTAGCTATGGCTACACCTTC	CASSGRGSYGYTF
TRBV19	-	TRBJ2-7	-	TGTGCCAGTAGTGCGCCAGGGTTTTACGAGCAGTACTTC	CASSAPGFYEQYF
TRBV18	TRBD1	TRBJ1-1	-	TGTGCCAGCTCACCCGGACAGGGGGCGATTATGAACACTGAAGCTTTCTTT	CASSPGQGAIMNTEAFF
TRBV6-5	TRBD1	TRBJ2-5	-	TGTGCCAGCACCGAACAGGGGGGAGCAGAGACCCAGTACTTC	CASTEQGGAETQYF
TRBV5-6	TRBD1	TRBJ1-4	-	TGTGCCAGCAGCGCCCGGGACAGGGGGAGTGAAAAACTGTTTTTT	CASSARDRGSEKLFF
TRBV11-1	-	TRBJ2-5	-	TGTGCCAGCAGCCATTCCTTATTTACATTCCAAGAGACCCAGTACTTC	CASSHSLFTFQETQYF
TRBV5-4	TRBD1	TRBJ1-2	-	TGTGCCAGCAGCGGAGGGGGCGACTCCGGAGGCTATGGCTACACCTTC	CASSGGGDSGGYGYTF